This TCR beta chain is from a study of T cells in Graves' hyperthyroidism and ophthalmopathy. Study background: Peripheral blood was obtained at initial diagnosis, preceding any treatment.

The CDR3 length is 18 residues. The ends lost 4 bases at V and 1 base at J; junction bases unmatched: 13. In germline, CDR1 is LGHDT, CDR2 YNNKEL (reference sequence). Using RNA transcripts as the source, TCR beta CDR3 regions were amplified. A set of HTBI primers served as the primers for a first-round RT-PCR of the TCR CDR3. TCRdb re-analysed the multiplex PCR reads in MiXCR, keeping a single row per CDR3 protein. In the table there are a few hundred thousand distinct CDR3 sequences, about 15% of which are singletons. Uncontrolled infection, other autoimmune disease, pregnancy or lactation led to exclusion.

The TCR sequence derives from a woman in her thirties or forties with Graves' hyperthyroidism that later progressed to Graves' ophthalmopathy. The genes are TRBV3-1 and TRBJ2-1, with 7 bases matching TRBD2. Source material: blood. The CDR3 nucleotides read TGTGCCAGCAGCCTCCGGATGGGAGGACTAGTGTCCTACAATGAGCAGTTCTTC. Amino acids: CASSLRMGGLVSYNEQFF.